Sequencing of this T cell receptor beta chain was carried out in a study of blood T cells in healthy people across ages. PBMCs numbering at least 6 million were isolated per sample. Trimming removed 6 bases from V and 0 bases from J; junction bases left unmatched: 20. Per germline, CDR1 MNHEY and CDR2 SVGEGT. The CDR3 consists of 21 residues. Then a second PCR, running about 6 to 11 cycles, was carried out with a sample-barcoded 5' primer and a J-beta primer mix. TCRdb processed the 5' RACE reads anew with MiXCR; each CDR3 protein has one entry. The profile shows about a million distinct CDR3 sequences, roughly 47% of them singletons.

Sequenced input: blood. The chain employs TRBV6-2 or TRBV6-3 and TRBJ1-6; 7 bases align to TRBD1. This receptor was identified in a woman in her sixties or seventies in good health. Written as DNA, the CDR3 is TGTGCCAGCAGCTACGCCAAGACAGGGATCGTAACCTACTCCTATAATTCACCCCTCCACTTT. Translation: CASSYAKTGIVTYSYNSPLHF.